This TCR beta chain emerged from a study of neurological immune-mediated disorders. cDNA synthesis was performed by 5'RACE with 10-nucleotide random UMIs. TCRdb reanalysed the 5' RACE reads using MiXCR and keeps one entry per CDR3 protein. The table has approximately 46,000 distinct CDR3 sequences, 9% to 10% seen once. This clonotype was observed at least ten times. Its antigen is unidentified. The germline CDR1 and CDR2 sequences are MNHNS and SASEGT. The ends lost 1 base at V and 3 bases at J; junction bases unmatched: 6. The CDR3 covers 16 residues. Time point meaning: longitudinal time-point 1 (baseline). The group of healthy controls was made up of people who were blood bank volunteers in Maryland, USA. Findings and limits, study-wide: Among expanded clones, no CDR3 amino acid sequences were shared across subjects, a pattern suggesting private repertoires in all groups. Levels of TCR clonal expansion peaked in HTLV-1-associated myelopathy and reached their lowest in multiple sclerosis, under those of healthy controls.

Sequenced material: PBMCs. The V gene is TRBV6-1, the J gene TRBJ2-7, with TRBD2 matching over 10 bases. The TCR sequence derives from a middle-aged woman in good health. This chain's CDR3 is CASSEGVAGGFYEQYF. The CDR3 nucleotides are TGTGCCAGCAGTGAAGGGGTAGCGGGGGGCTTCTACGAGCAGTACTTC.